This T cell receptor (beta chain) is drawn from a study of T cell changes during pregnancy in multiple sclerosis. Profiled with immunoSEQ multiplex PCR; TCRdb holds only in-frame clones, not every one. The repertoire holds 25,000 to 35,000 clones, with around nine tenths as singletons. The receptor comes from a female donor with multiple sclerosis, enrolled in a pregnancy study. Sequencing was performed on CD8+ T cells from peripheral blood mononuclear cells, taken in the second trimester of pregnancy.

The CDR3 here is CASSLRDTNTGELFF. The CDR3 nucleotides read TGTGCCAGCAGCCTTCGGGACACTAACACCGGGGAGCTGTTTTTT. V usage is TRBV6-1 and J usage is TRBJ2-2; tentative D call: TRBD1 (6 bases). The CDR3 is made up of 15 amino acids. V gave up 6 bases and J gave up 2 bases, with 13 bases separating them. Per germline, CDR1 MNHNS and CDR2 SASEGT.